Sequencing of this T cell receptor beta chain was carried out in a study of cytomegalovirus exposure and HLA in healthy donors. Primers: 60 Vbeta forward and 13 Jbeta reverse. Some clones are missing from TCRdb's copy, which holds only in-frame ones; the method was immunoSEQ multiplex PCR. This table holds tens of thousands of clones. Trimming cost V 3 bases and J 3 bases; bases outside gene matches: 9. The CDR3 covers 17 residues. Looked up from germline, CDR1 is MNHEY and CDR2 is SMNVEV (reference sequence). Sample: PBMCs. The sequence derives from a man between 18 and 29 years old in good health and CMV-seropositive. The chain recombines TRBV27 with TRBJ1-4, with 8 bases matching TRBD1. The CDR3 sequence: CASSFHGRGLSNEKLFF. The CDR3 bases are TGTGCCAGCAGTTTCCATGGCAGGGGGCTTTCTAATGAAAAACTGTTTTTT.